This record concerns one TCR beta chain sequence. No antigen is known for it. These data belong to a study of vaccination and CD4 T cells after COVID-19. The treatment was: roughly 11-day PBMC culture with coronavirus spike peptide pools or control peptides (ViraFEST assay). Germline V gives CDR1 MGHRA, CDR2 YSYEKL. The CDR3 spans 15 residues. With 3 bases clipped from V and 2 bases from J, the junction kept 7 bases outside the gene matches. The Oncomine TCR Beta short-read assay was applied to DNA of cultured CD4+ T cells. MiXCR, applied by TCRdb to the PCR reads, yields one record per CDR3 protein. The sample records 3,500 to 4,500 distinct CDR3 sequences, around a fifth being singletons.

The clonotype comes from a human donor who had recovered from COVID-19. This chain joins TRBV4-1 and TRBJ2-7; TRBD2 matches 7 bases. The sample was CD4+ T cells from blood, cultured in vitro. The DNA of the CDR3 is TGCGCCAGCAGCCAGTATGGGGACTACGCCTACGAGCAGTACTTC. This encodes CASSQYGDYAYEQYF.